The entry below gives a single T cell receptor beta chain sequence along with its context. Its specificity is not known. Each CDR3 protein is one row after TCRdb ran MiXCR on the RT-PCR reads. The sample records about 580,000 distinct CDR3 sequences, about 15% being singletons. The source of the sample is a study of response to subunit inactivated influenza vaccine. Findings of the study overall: Each seasonal influenza vaccination recruits few new T cells, the authors suggested.

The clonotype originates from a man between 50 and 59 years old who received an inactivated influenza vaccine. The input for sequencing was PBMCs from blood, taken less than 13 days after vaccination.

The CDR3 loop reads CSAREDRAGHSPLHF. Here the CDR3 DNA reads TGCAGTGCTAGAGAGGATCGGGCAGGGCATTCACCCCTCCACTTT. The genes are TRBV20-1 and TRBJ1-6, with a tentative D call TRBD1 (5 bases). Trimming stripped 0 bases from V and 8 bases from J, with 14 bases between. Germline V gives CDR1 DFQATT, CDR2 SNEGSKA (reference sequence). The CDR3 covers 15 residues.